The 24 T cell receptor beta chains below were found in one sample sequenced in a study of T cell responses to AZD1222 COVID-19 vaccine. Sequencing was performed with immunoSEQ multiplex PCR; in TCRdb, only in-frame clones are kept and a portion is missing. The table records approximately 180,000 clones, 90% of them present only once. The sample was peripheral blood, taken on day 0 of AZD1222 vaccination. The receptors were gathered from an adult in good health.

The genes are TRBV27 and TRBJ1-2, with 12 bases that match TRBD1. The CDR3 runs 18 residues. CDR1 and CDR2 (germline): MNHEY, SMNVEV (reference sequence). J gave up 5 bases and V 3 bases, and 13 bases lay outside the gene matches. CDR3 region: CASSFGRDRGLTKYGYTF. CDR3 coding DNA: TGTGCCAGCAGTTTTGGCCGGGACAGGGGGCTGACAAAATATGGCTACACCTTC.

The chain links TRBV30 to TRBJ2-7; a possible D gene is TRBD1 (5 bases). Looked up from germline, CDR1 is GTSNPN and CDR2 is SVGIG (reference sequence). The CDR3 loop spans 15 amino acids. V was cut by 1 base and J by 3 bases, with 16 bases left in between. CDR3 coding DNA: TGTGCCTGGAGTGGTGGGTTGGCAGGGATCTACGAGCAGTACTTC. This translates into CAWSGGLAGIYEQYF.

The chain is built from TRBV5-6 and TRBJ1-1; TRBD1 might be the D (5 bases). The V gene's germline CDR1 is SGHDT and CDR2 YYEEEE. The CDR3 sequence is 13 residues long. The V gene lost 5 bases and the J gene lost 1 base, with 9 bases spanning the gap. CDR3 DNA: TGTGCCAGCAGGCGACAGCGGAACACTGAAGCTTTCTTT. This translates into CASRRQRNTEAFF.

In regard to this clone: The junction differs from germline at one of its ends, possibly a read error. V and J are TRBV6-5 and TRBJ2-1, with 8 bases matching TRBD1. The length of the CDR3 is 16 residues. The germline CDR1 and CDR2 sequences are MNHEY and SVGAGI. The CDR3 spells CASSNSGTGSYNEQFF. The CDR3 region has the DNA TGTGCCAGCAGTAACTCCGGGACAGGCTCCTACAATGAGCAGTTCTTC.

The chain combines TRBV19 with TRBJ1-1, with 10 bases lining up with TRBD1. V shed 3 bases, J shed 6 bases, and the junction held 7 bases outside the gene matches. Per the germline V gene, CDR1 is LNHDA and CDR2 is SQIVND (reference sequence). The CDR3 contains 15 residues. This chain's CDR3 is CASSIIPGQGSEAFF. The CDR3 coding sequence is TGTGCCAGTAGTATCATCCCGGGACAGGGGTCTGAAGCTTTCTTT.

Here the CDR3 DNA reads TGCGCCAGCAGCCAATTGGACGGGCGGGTTGGAAACACCATATATTTT. This gives the protein CASSQLDGRVGNTIYF. The J gene is TRBJ1-3, the V gene TRBV4-1; D is uncertain. From germline, CDR1 is MGHRA and CDR2 YSYEKL. This CDR3 has 16 residues. Trimming cost V 2 bases and J 3 bases, with 14 bases left between them.

This chain connects TRBV5-1 to TRBJ2-7; D ambiguous. The CDR3 sequence is 13 residues long. Per the germline V gene, CDR1 is SGHRS and CDR2 is YFSETQ. Trimming removed 2 bases at V and 0 bases at J, with 6 bases between. As DNA, the CDR3 is TGCGCCAGCAGCTTCACGAGCTCCTACGAGCAGTACTTC. Translation gives CASSFTSSYEQYF.

The rearrangement links TRBV6-5 to TRBJ2-3; D might be TRBD2 (5 bases). V was cut by 4 bases and J by 6 bases, with 20 bases left in between. Per germline, CDR1 MNHEY and CDR2 SVGAGI. The CDR3 totals 16 residues. The CDR3: CASSSRTAALWDTQYF. The CDR3 DNA follows: TGTGCCAGCAGTTCCAGGACTGCCGCACTGTGGGATACGCAGTATTTT.

The V gene is TRBV10-3, the J gene TRBJ2-7; 8 bases align to TRBD1. Germline CDR1 is ENHRY and CDR2 is SYGVKD. The CDR3 extends over 14 amino acids. Trimming cost V 3 bases and J 7 bases; bases outside gene matches: 8. CDR3 in amino acids: CAISDGQGPGEQYF. The CDR3, as DNA: TGTGCCATCAGTGACGGACAGGGCCCCGGGGAGCAGTACTTC.

The chain has TRBV19 and TRBJ1-2; D remains unclear. Germline CDR1 reads LNHDA; CDR2 reads SQIVND (reference sequence). CDR3 length: 14 amino acids. The V end lost 3 bases, the J end lost 5 bases, and 13 bases lay between the germline ends. The CDR3: CASSIPGGPYGYTF. DNA of the CDR3: TGTGCCAGTAGTATTCCAGGAGGGCCGTATGGCTACACCTTC.

The gene calls are TRBV7-9 and TRBJ2-5, with a weak D call TRBD2 (6 bases). The CDR3 length is 14 residues. Germline V gene sequence: CDR1 SEHNR, CDR2 FQNEAQ (reference sequence). The V gene lost 5 bases and the J gene lost 1 base, with 11 bases spanning the gap. CDR3 nucleotides: TGTGCCAGCAGCGCGGAGACTAGCCAAGAGACCCAGTACTTC. Amino acid sequence: CASSAETSQETQYF.

The DNA of the CDR3 is TGTGCCAGCAACCCCGGCACAGATACGCAGTATTTT. Translation gives CASNPGTDTQYF. The chain combines TRBV5-6 with TRBJ2-3; D is ambiguous. This CDR3 region has 12 residues. The V and J ends lost 6 bases and 1 base respectively, with 6 bases between them. Germline V gene data show CDR1 as SGHDT and CDR2 as YYEEEE. The full variable domain, its missing parts supplied by reference TRBV5-6 and TRBJ2-3, is DAGVTQSPTHLIKTRGQQVTLRCSPKSGHDTVSWYQQALGQGPQFIFQYYEEEERQRGNFPDRFSGHQFPNYSSELNVNALLLGDSALYLCASNPGTDTQYFGPGTRLTVL.

The chain has TRBV18 and TRBJ1-6; D is undetermined. CDR3 length: 17 residues. The germline V gene has CDR1 KGHSH and CDR2 LQKENI. The germline V and J ends were trimmed by 3 bases and 6 bases, with 18 bases remaining between them. The CDR3 sequence is CASSPPGSTGINSPLHF. The CDR3 nucleotides read TGTGCCAGCTCACCTCCCGGGTCCACGGGGATTAATTCACCCCTCCACTTT.

V gene TRBV5-5 combines with J gene TRBJ1-6; D is unresolved. The length of the CDR3 is 14 residues. From germline, CDR1 is SGHKS and CDR2 YYEKEE (reference sequence). V lost 4 bases, J lost 7 bases, and 12 bases lay in between. The CDR3 loop is CASSNEGGNSPLHF. CDR3 nucleotide sequence: TGTGCCAGCAGCAATGAGGGTGGGAATTCACCCCTCCACTTT.

The chain is built from TRBV4-1 and TRBJ2-3; 15 bases fit TRBD2. This CDR3 region has 18 residues. The V segment lost 4 bases and the J segment 1 base; nucleotides outside the gene matches: 6. Germline-derived CDR1 and CDR2 are MGHRA and YSYEKL. CDR3 sequence (DNA): TGCGCCAGCAGCCCCGGACTAGCGGGGGGGCCGGGCACAGATACGCAGTATTTT. Its protein is CASSPGLAGGPGTDTQYF.

The J gene is TRBJ2-2, the V gene TRBV2; D unclear. V dropped 4 bases and J dropped 1 base, with 4 bases sitting between them. The CDR3 spans 13 residues. Germline V CDR1 and CDR2: SNHLY, FYNNEI. The CDR3 region is CASSARNTGELFF. As DNA, the CDR3 is TGTGCCAGCAGTGCCCGGAACACCGGGGAGCTGTTTTTT.

This chain joins TRBV6-5 and TRBJ2-7; weak D call: TRBD1 (5 bases). The CDR3 spans 15 residues. With 6 bases removed from V and 6 bases from J, the gap between germline ends came to 21 bases. Germline assignment: CDR1 MNHEY and CDR2 SVGAGI. In nucleotides, the CDR3 is TGTGCCAGCAGACCTACTACGGCGTGGGGCTCCGAGCAGTACTTC. Protein product: CASRPTTAWGSEQYF.

This sequence joins TRBV6-5 and TRBJ1-2, with D possibly being TRBD1 (5 bases). Trimming shortened V by 0 bases and J by 4 bases, and 12 bases separated the two germline ends. Germline V gene lookup returns CDR1 MNHEY and CDR2 SVGAGI. The CDR3 is made up of 15 amino acids. CDR3 amino acids: CASSYSSGALYGYTF. Written as DNA, the CDR3 is TGTGCCAGCAGTTACTCTAGTGGGGCTCTCTATGGCTACACCTTC.

The V and J genes are TRBV5-6 and TRBJ2-3, with a weak D call TRBD2 (6 bases). The CDR3 runs to 11 residues. Trimming removed 2 bases at V and 9 bases at J, with 7 bases between. Per germline, CDR1 SGHDT and CDR2 YYEEEE. The CDR3 loop is CASSLAGTQYF. The CDR3 DNA reads TGTGCCAGCAGCTTAGCGGGCACGCAGTATTTT.

The chain employs TRBV6-1 and TRBJ1-2; D perhaps matches TRBD1 (5 bases). Germline loops: CDR1 MNHNS, CDR2 SASEGT. This CDR3 is built from 12 residues. V lost 2 bases and J lost 8, with 9 bases in between. The CDR3 DNA follows: TGTGCCAGCAGTGAACGGGGGGACGGCTACACCTTC. It specifies CASSERGDGYTF.

This clone occurred once. The chain joins TRBV30 to TRBJ2-3; unclear D gene. Germline assignment: CDR1 GTSNPN and CDR2 SVGIG (reference sequence). V was pared by 1 base and J by 0 bases, with 2 bases between. The CDR3 length is 12 residues. The CDR3 spells CAWSASTDTQYF. CDR3 coding DNA: TGTGCCTGGAGTGCTAGCACAGATACGCAGTATTTT.

This chain connects TRBV7-6 to TRBJ1-1, with unresolved D. V was shortened by 5 bases and J by 0 bases, with 16 bases between the two germline ends. This CDR3 is built from 16 residues. Germline CDR1 SGHVS, CDR2 FNYEAQ. The CDR3 DNA is TGTGCCAGCAGCCAAGGCGCGGCCAGGATGAACACTGAAGCTTTCTTT. Amino acid sequence: CASSQGAARMNTEAFF.

The genes are TRBV6-5 and TRBJ2-2; 10 bases align to TRBD1. Looked up from germline, CDR1 is MNHEY and CDR2 is SVGAGI. Trimming removed 10 bases from V and 3 bases from J; junction bases left unmatched: 5. The CDR3 extends over 14 amino acids. The CDR3 sequence is CAIKGTGDTGELFF. The CDR3 nucleotides read TGTGCCATCAAGGGGACAGGGGACACCGGGGAGCTGTTTTTT.

The chain is built from TRBV5-1 and TRBJ2-1, with 9 positions matching TRBD2. The CDR3 has 17 residues. Per germline, CDR1 SGHRS and CDR2 YFSETQ. J gave up 3 bases and V 4 bases, and 11 bases lay outside the gene matches. CDR3: CASSPRERGVDYNEQFF. CDR3 in DNA: TGCGCCAGCAGCCCACGGGAGCGGGGGGTTGACTACAATGAGCAGTTCTTC.